One sample yielded the 15 T cell receptor beta chains listed below, sequenced in a study of T cell responses to AZD1222 COVID-19 vaccine (dated by TCRdb to 2020 to 2022). Libraries were made using the immunoSEQ multiplex PCR assay. Not all clones reach the TCRdb copy of this immuneACCESS table, which keeps in-frame sequences only. Checked studies attribute under half of the gap to unresolved V genes and leave the rest unexplained. The sample table contains approximately 99,000 clones; only one count was recorded for roughly 85% of them. The ten most abundant clones make up around 2.7% of the sample. What this sample's time point label stands for: baseline before first vaccination. Source: peripheral blood, taken on day 0 of AZD1222 vaccination. These TCRs come from an adult in good health.

The V and J genes are TRBV18 and TRBJ2-7; 9 bases are shared with TRBD2. The CDR3 totals 14 residues. V gave up 2 bases and J gave up 4 bases; unmatched junction bases: 3. Germline loops: CDR1 KGHSH, CDR2 LQKENI. CDR3 coding DNA: TGTGCCAGCTCACCAGTCCTAGCGGGATACGAGCAGTACGTC. Translation: CASSPVLAGYEQYV.

V and J are TRBV19 and TRBJ2-2; tentative D call: TRBD2 (5 bases). CDR3 size: 14 residues. The V gene lost 5 bases and the J gene lost 8 bases, with 15 bases spanning the gap. CDR1 LNHDA and CDR2 SQIVND come from the germline V gene (reference sequence). In nucleotides, the CDR3 is TGTGCCAGTAGTCCCGGACTTGTCATGGGGGAGCTGTTTTTT. It specifies CASSPGLVMGELFF.

This chain connects TRBV19 to TRBJ1-1; D might be TRBD1 (5 bases). The CDR3 is 13 amino acids. The V and J ends lost 8 bases and 1 base respectively, with 11 bases between them. Germline values: CDR1 LNHDA, CDR2 SQIVND (reference sequence). The CDR3 sequence is CASQFDRNTEAFF. For the CDR3, the DNA is TGTGCCAGTCAGTTCGACAGGAACACTGAAGCTTTCTTT.

V is TRBV5-1 and J is TRBJ1-4, with TRBD1 matching over 8 bases. The CDR3 is 19 amino acids. Germline loops: CDR1 SGHRS, CDR2 YFSETQ. V lost 3 bases to trimming and J lost 1 base; unmatched junction nucleotides: 14. CDR3 coding DNA: TGCGCCAGCAGCTCAAACCCGACAGGGGTAGTAGGAACTAATGAAAAACTGTTTTTT. Protein product: CASSSNPTGVVGTNEKLFF.

This clone was recorded only once. The junction differs from germline at one of its ends, possibly a read error. V gene TRBV5-1 combines with J gene TRBJ2-2, with TRBD1 identical over 9 bases. Germline values: CDR1 SGHRS, CDR2 YFSETQ. The length of the CDR3 is 16 residues. The CDR3 coding sequence is TGTGCCAGCAGCAGTGGGACAGGGTTGGACACCGGGGAGCTGTTTTTT. It translates to CASSSGTGLDTGELFF.

The chain uses TRBV7-2 and TRBJ2-3; 8 nucleotides match TRBD2. Germline CDR1 and CDR2: SGHTA and FQGNSA. This CDR3 has 17 residues. The junction had 11 bases not matched to a gene; V was cut back by 5 bases and J by 1 base. CDR3 protein: CASSRVTSGVRTDTQYF. In nucleotides, the CDR3 is TGTGCCAGCAGCAGAGTCACTAGCGGAGTACGCACAGATACGCAGTATTTT.

The V gene is TRBV19, the J gene TRBJ1-1; D may be TRBD1 (6 bases). The length of the CDR3 is 16 residues. Germline V gene sequence: CDR1 LNHDA, CDR2 SQIVND (reference sequence). Trimming pared 6 bases from V and 3 bases from J, leaving 20 bases between. The CDR3, as DNA: TGTGCCAGTAGATGGGGGCGGGGAGTGATGGACACTGAAGCTTTCTTT. Its protein is CASRWGRGVMDTEAFF.

This sequence joins TRBV3-1 (or the pseudogene TRBV3-2) and TRBJ2-7, with D maybe TRBD2 (5 bases). The length of the CDR3 is 14 residues. V was shortened by 4 bases and J by 5 bases, with 15 bases between the two germline ends. Germline V gene sequence: CDR1 LGHDT, CDR2 YNNKEL (reference sequence). The CDR3, as DNA: TGTGCCAGCAGCCCTGGATTAGCGCTCCACGAGCAGTACGTC. Its protein is CASSPGLALHEQYV.

The chain carries TRBV4-2 and TRBJ2-1, with TRBD1 as a possible D gene (5 bases). V shed 0 bases and J shed 1 base, with 10 bases lying between them. CDR1 and CDR2 from the germline V gene are LGHNA and YNFKEQ. The CDR3 consists of 16 residues. The CDR3 DNA reads as TGTGCCAGCAGCCAAGAATGGGGCCAATCCTACAATGAGCAGTTCTTC. This codes for CASSQEWGQSYNEQFF.

This clone was recorded once. The gene calls are TRBV2 and TRBJ2-7, with D perhaps matching TRBD1 (5 bases). With 7 bases removed from V and 0 bases from J, the gap between germline ends came to 10 bases. This CDR3 comprises 13 residues. Germline V lookup: CDR1 SNHLY, CDR2 FYNNEI. CDR3 in amino acids: CASTMTDSYEQYF. CDR3 DNA sequence: TGTGCCAGCACCATGACAGACTCCTACGAGCAGTACTTC. The whole variable domain, remainder taken from reference TRBV2 and TRBJ2-7, is EPEVTQTPSHQVTQMGQEVILRCVPISNHLYFYWYRQILGQKVEFLVSFYNNEISEKSEIFDDQFSVERPDGSNFTLKIRSTKLEDSAMYFCASTMTDSYEQYFGPGTRLTVT.

The chain combines TRBV27 with TRBJ2-2; D may be TRBD2 (7 bases). The germline V and J ends were trimmed by 3 bases and 5 bases, with 16 bases remaining between them. Germline lookup yields CDR1 MNHEY and CDR2 SMNVEV (reference sequence). The CDR3 consists of 16 residues. The CDR3 spells CASSFSGGAGTGELFF. DNA of the CDR3: TGTGCCAGCAGTTTCAGTGGGGGGGCCGGTACCGGGGAGCTGTTTTTT.

V gene TRBV5-1 combines with J gene TRBJ1-1; tentative D call: TRBD1 (5 bases). The V end was cut by 3 bases, the J end by 6 bases, with 18 bases between. CDR3 length: 15 residues. Germline CDR1 reads SGHRS; CDR2 reads YFSETQ. The CDR3 protein is CASSSMRGGDAEAFF. CDR3 DNA sequence: TGCGCCAGCAGCTCGATGAGGGGTGGCGACGCTGAAGCTTTCTTT. Combining the CDR3 with reference TRBV5-1 and TRBJ1-1 gives the whole variable domain KAGVTQTPRYLIKTRGQQVTLSCSPISGHRSVSWYQQTPGQGLQFLFEYFSETQRNKGNFPGRFSGRQFSNSRSEMNVSTLELGDSALYLCASSSMRGGDAEAFFGQGTRLTVV.

This chain's CDR3 is CASSYSMARNQPQHF. CDR3 in DNA: TGTGCCAGCAGTTACTCGATGGCACGAAATCAGCCCCAGCATTTT. The gene calls are TRBV6-2 or TRBV6-3 and TRBJ1-5; D is uncertain. CDR3 length equals 15 residues. Per germline, CDR1 MNHEY and CDR2 SVGEGT. Trimming took 0 bases from V and 4 from J, leaving 10 bases between them.

The rearrangement uses TRBV6-5 and TRBJ1-1; the D gene is possibly TRBD1 (6 bases). Germline CDR1 and CDR2: MNHEY and SVGAGI. The CDR3 covers 13 residues. V gave up 5 bases and J gave up 4 bases, with 11 bases separating them. The chain's CDR3 is CASSPGAGTEAFF. For the CDR3, the DNA is TGTGCCAGCAGTCCAGGGGCTGGCACTGAAGCTTTCTTT.

This clone was recorded only once. This chain connects TRBV19 to TRBJ1-2, with D perhaps TRBD1 (5 bases). This CDR3 has 18 amino acids. The V and J ends lost 7 bases and 0 bases respectively, with 24 bases between them. From germline, CDR1 is LNHDA and CDR2 SQIVND (reference sequence). The CDR3 DNA sequence: TGTGCCAGTACCCCAATCGGTAGGGGCTACAGGCCTAACTATGGCTACACCTTC. It codes for CASTPIGRGYRPNYGYTF.